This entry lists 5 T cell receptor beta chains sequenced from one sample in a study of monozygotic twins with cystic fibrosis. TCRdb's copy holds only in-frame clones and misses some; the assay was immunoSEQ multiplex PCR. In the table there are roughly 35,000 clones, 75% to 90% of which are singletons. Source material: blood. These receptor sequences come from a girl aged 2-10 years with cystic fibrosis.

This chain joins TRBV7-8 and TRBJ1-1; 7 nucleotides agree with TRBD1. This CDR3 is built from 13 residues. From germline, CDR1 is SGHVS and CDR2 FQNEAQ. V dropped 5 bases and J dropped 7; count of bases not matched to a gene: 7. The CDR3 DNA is TGTGCCAGCAGCCGACAGGGAAATGGTGAAGCTTTCTTT. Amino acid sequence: CASSRQGNGEAFF.

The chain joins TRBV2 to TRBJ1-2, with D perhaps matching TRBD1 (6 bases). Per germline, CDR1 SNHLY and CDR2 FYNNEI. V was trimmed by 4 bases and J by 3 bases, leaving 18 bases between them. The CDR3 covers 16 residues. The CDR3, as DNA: TGTGCCAGCAGTGCCAACTCCGGGGGCCCATACTATGGCTACACCTTC. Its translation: CASSANSGGPYYGYTF.

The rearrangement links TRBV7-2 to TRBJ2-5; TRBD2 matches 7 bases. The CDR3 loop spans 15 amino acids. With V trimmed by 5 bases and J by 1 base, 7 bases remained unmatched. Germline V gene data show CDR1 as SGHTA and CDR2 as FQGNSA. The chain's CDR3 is CASSPRLAFQETQYF. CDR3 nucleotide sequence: TGTGCCAGCAGCCCCCGACTAGCCTTCCAAGAGACCCAGTACTTC.

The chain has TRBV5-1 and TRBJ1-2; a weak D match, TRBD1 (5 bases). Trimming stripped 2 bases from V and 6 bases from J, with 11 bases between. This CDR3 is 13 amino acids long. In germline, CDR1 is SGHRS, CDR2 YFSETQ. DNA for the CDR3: TGCGCCAGCAGCTTCGAGGGGAGGGATGGCTACACCTTC. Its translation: CASSFEGRDGYTF.

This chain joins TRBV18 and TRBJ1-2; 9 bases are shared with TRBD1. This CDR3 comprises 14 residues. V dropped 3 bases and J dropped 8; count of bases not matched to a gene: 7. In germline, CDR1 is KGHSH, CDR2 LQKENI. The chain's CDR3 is CASSPAGTGYGYTF. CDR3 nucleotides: TGTGCCAGCTCACCGGCCGGGACAGGGTACGGCTACACCTTC.